Detailed here is one T cell receptor beta chain. Its antigen is currently not known. There are no base qualities to consult, and no much larger clone falls within one base. Each collaborating institution followed its own protocols to collect whole blood in K2EDTA tubes. For TCRbeta analysis, collaborators shipped samples in one of three forms: frozen whole blood, isolated PBMCs, or DNA extracted from either of those sample types. These data originate in a study of blood T cell repertoires in COVID-19 (dated by TCRdb to 2019 to 2021). Broadly, across the study: Samples covering the acute and convalescent phases of COVID-19 were provided by collaborators in the United States, Italy and Spain. Where available, HLA class I and class II types were obtained from metadata supplied by the sample provider rather than from assay-based typing. The samples were drawn from the first 160 participants of the ongoing ImmuneRACE study and from 950 to 1,500 subjects provided by 6 global collaborators. The prospective study material was composed of cDNA or gDNA derived from T cells, B-cell-depleted T cells, or PBMCs. The sample metadata nearly always contained a de-identified subject ID, COVID-19 status, age in years and sex. Subjects who had been exposed to COVID-19, were actively infected with it, or had recovered from it provided the deeply sampled blood TCRbeta repertoires that made up the dataset. The repertoires were made available in a free public database intended to serve as a resource for research on the immune response to SARS-CoV-2.

TCRbeta CDR3 regions were amplified from genomic DNA by means of the immunoSEQ Assay, a bias-controlled multiplex PCR. On the authors' methods: Nucleated cell counts per sample were estimated from amplification of reference gene primers within the assay. To quantify the absolute abundance of each unique TCRbeta CDR3 rearrangement, sequence reads were collapsed and filtered. For each sample, productive Simpson clonality was calculated by taking the square root of Simpson's diversity index across productive rearrangements. Imported from immuneACCESS, the table was reduced by TCRdb to in-frame sequences with V and J called. These copies leave out some clones; in studies compared against another copy, an unresolved V gene accounts for under half, and the cause of the remainder is not known. V, J and clone size were drawn from that table, and D and trimming were deduced from the DNA. The sample table lists 70,000 or so clones, 90% of them with a count of one. The top ten clones comprise roughly 5% of the sample.

Broad study findings and their caveats: How much clinical and demographic metadata was included differed by source and by participant, and the metadata was provided uncurated.

Material: peripheral blood. The sequence was collected from a young woman with acute or convalescent COVID-19.

The CDR3 in this case is CASNQNSGGSETQYF. The DNA sequence follows: TGTGCCAGCAACCAAAACTCGGGGGGTAGCGAGACCCAGTACTTC. This sequence uses TRBV5-5 and TRBJ2-5, and 7 junctional nucleotides match TRBD2. CDR1 SGHKS and CDR2 YYEKEE were looked up in the germline V gene (reference sequence). The CDR3 runs 15 residues from the cysteine to the phenylalanine. The DNA shown is the 45-base CDR3, in frame from base 1. Relative to germline, V is missing 6 bases and J is missing 5 bases, with 13 bases of the junction outside any gene match. Here the CDR3 is joined to the reference TRBV5-5 and TRBJ2-5 genes, and the full variable domain is: DAGVTQSPTHLIKTRGQQVTLRCSPISGHKSVSWYQQVLGQGPQFIFQYYEKEERGRGNFPDRFSARQFPNYSSELNVNALLLGDSALYLCASNQNSGGSETQYFGPGTRLLVL.